These T cell receptor beta chains were read from a single sample in a study of blood T cell repertoires in COVID-19. The method was immunoSEQ multiplex PCR; TCRdb's version includes in-frame clones alone and lacks a portion of them. This sample has a few hundred thousand clones, with approximately 90% found just once. The sample comprised PBMCs or T cells enriched from blood (not recorded which). These receptors came from a middle-aged woman who had recovered from COVID-19. Each CDR3 is given with its conserved first and last residue. D genes are given only for firm matches. Where a row states a size, it is once, few, many or the class of an expanded clone; other rows omit it.

.	.	TRBJ1-2	TRBV9	TGTGCCAGCAGCGACCGACCGGAGCCGCGCTATGGAGACTACACCTTC	CASSDRPEPRYGDYTF
.	.	TRBJ2-7	TRBV9	TGTGCCAGCAGCGCTCAGGGTTGGGGCGAGCAGTACTTC	CASSAQGWGEQYF
.	.	TRBJ1-3	TRBV7-8	TGTGCCAGCAGCTTAGCACTCCCAGGGAACTCTGGAAACACCATATATTTT	CASSLALPGNSGNTIYF
few	.	TRBJ2-3	TRBV28	TGTGCCAGCAGTTTACCAGGGGCGGATACGCAGTATTTT	CASSLPGADTQYF
few	TRBD2	TRBJ2-1	TRBV5-1	TGCGCCAGCAGGGAGACTAGCGGGGGGGCCTACAATGAGCAGTTCTTC	CASRETSGGAYNEQFF
few	TRBD1	TRBJ1-5	TRBV7-9	TGTGCCAGCAGCACAGACAGGGGCAATCAGCCCCAGCATTTT	CASSTDRGNQPQHF
few	TRBD1	TRBJ2-5	TRBV5-1	TGCGCCAGCCAGACAGGGGGTGGGGAGACCCAGTACTTC	CASQTGGGETQYF
.	TRBD1	TRBJ2-7	TRBV18	TGTGCCAGCTCACCAATCGTACAGGGGGGCTCCTACGAGCAGTACTTC	CASSPIVQGGSYEQYF
.	TRBD1	TRBJ1-2	TRBV5-4	TGTGCCAGCAGCCCAGAAGGACGCGGCAGGGGGTTCTATGGCTACACCTTC	CASSPEGRGRGFYGYTF
.	.	TRBJ1-1	TRBV4-3	TGCGCCAGCAGCCTAGGCCAGTCCGACGGGTTGCCTGTATTT	CASSLGQSDGLPVF
.	TRBD1	TRBJ1-3	TRBV9	TGTGCCAGCAGCGTAGAGACAGGGGCAGGAAACACCATATATTTT	CASSVETGAGNTIYF
.	TRBD1	TRBJ2-7	TRBV12-3/TRBV12-4	TGTGCCAGCAAGCTACAGGGGAGTCACGAGCAGTACTTC	CASKLQGSHEQYF
.	.	TRBJ1-6	TRBV5-3	TGTGCCAGAAGCTCATCCCCCCGGGTCCATAATTCACCCCTCCACTTT	CARSSSPRVHNSPLHF
.	TRBD2	TRBJ2-3	TRBV7-2	TGTGCCAGCAGCTTAGTGCCGCGGGGGGGCACAGATACGCAGTATTTT	CASSLVPRGGTDTQYF
.	.	TRBJ2-7	TRBV7-8	TGTGCCAGCAGCTTTTGGGAGACGGGCGAGCAGTACTTC	CASSFWETGEQYF
.	.	TRBJ1-1	TRBV2	TGTGCCAGCAGTGAAACGAGGGGGACGCCTGAAGCTTTCTTT	CASSETRGTPEAFF
once	.	TRBJ1-5	TRBV4-1	TGCGCCAGCAGTCAAGACGGAGGGAATAGCAATCAGCCCCAGCATTTT	CASSQDGGNSNQPQHF
.	.	TRBJ1-2	TRBV30	TGTGCCTGGAGTTCTGGGGCAGGGGTGTCGCTTGGCTACACCTTC	CAWSSGAGVSLGYTF
.	.	TRBJ2-7	TRBV11-2	TGTGCCAGCAGCTTAGCCCAGCTAGCGTACGAGCAGTACTTC	CASSLAQLAYEQYF
.	TRBD2	TRBJ2-1	TRBV4-2	TGTGCCAGCAGCCACCGGCTAGCGGGAAAGGATGAGCAGTTCTTC	CASSHRLAGKDEQFF